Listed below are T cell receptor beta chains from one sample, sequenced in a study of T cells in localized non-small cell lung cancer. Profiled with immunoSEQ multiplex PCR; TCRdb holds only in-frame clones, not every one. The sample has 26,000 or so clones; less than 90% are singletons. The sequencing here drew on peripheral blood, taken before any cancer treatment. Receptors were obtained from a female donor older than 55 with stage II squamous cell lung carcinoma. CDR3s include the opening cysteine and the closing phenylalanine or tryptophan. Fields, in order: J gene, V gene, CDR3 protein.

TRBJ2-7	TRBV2	CASMGTAAYEQYF
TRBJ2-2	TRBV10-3	CAISGASGSMNTGELFF
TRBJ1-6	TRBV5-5	CASRPPGTNNSPLHF
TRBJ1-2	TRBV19	CATPGTGGNYGYTF
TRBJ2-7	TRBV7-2	CASSWGQGLNEQYF
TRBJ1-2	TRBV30	CAWSTTRHYTF
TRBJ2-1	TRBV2	CASRTSGNYNEQFF
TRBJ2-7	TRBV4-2	CASSQAVAGPVEQYF
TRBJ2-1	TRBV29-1	CSVRDRVYNEQFF
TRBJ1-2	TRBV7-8	CASSPERGIYGYTF